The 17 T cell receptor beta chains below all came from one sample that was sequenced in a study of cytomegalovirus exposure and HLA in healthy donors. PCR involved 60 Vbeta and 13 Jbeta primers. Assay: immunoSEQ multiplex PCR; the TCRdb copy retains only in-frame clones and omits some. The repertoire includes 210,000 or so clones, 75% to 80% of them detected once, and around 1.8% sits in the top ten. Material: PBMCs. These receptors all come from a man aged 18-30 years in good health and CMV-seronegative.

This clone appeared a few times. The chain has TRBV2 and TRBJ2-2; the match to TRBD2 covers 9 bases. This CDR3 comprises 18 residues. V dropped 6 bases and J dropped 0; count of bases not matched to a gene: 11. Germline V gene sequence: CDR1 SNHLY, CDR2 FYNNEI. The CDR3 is CASSSGTSQSANTGELFF. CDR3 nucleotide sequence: TGTGCCAGCAGCTCTGGGACTAGCCAGTCCGCGAACACCGGGGAGCTGTTTTTT.

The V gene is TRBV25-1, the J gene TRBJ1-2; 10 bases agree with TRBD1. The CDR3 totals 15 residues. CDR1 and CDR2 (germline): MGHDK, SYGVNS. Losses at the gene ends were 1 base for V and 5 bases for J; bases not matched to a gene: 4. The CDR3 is CASSEFEGQGYGYTF. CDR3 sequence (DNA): TGTGCCAGCAGTGAATTCGAGGGACAGGGGTATGGCTACACCTTC.

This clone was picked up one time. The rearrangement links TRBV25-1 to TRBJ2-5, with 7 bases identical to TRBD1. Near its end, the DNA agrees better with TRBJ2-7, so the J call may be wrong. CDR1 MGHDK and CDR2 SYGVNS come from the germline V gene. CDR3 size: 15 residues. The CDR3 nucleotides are TGTGCCAGCAGTGAATATGGGACAGCAAGCTACGAGCAGTACTTC. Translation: CASSEYGTASYEQYF.

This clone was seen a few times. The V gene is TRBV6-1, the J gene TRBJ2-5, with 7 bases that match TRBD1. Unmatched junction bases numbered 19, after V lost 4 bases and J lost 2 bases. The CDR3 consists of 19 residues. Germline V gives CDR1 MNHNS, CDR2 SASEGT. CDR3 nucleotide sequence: TGTGCCAGCAGTGTCGGCCGGACAGGAAAAGGGGTCGGGCAAGAGACCCAGTACTTC. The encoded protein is CASSVGRTGKGVGQETQYF.

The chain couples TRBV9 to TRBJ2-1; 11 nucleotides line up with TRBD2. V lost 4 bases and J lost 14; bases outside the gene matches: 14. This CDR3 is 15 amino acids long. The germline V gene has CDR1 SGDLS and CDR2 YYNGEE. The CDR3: CASSSLAGGPSGEFF. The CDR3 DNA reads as TGTGCCAGCAGCTCATTAGCGGGAGGGCCATCGGGGGAGTTCTTC.

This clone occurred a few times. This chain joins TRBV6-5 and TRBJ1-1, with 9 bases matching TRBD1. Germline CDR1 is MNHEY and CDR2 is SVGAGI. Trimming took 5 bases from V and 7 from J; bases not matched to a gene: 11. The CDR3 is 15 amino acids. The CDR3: CASSGPGTGKGEAFF. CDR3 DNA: TGTGCCAGCAGTGGCCCGGGGACAGGGAAGGGTGAAGCTTTCTTT.

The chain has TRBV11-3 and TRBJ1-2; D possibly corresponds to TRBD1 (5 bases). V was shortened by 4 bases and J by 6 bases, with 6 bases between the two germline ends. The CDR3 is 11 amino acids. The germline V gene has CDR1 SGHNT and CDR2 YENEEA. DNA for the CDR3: TGTGCCAGCAGCTCCAGGGATGGCTACACCTTC. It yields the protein CASSSRDGYTF.

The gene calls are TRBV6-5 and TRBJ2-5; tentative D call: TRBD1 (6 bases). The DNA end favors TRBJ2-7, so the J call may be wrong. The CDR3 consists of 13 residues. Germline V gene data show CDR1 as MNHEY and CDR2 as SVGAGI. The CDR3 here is CASSQTGSYEQYF. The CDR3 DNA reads TGTGCCAGCAGTCAGACAGGCTCATACGAGCAGTACTTC.

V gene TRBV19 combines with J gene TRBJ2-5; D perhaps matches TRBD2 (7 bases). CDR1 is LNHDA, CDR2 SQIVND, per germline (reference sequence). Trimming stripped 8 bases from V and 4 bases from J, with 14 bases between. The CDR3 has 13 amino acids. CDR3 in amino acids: CASGGGGGETQYF. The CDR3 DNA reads TGTGCCAGTGGTGGGGGAGGGGGAGAGACCCAGTACTTC.

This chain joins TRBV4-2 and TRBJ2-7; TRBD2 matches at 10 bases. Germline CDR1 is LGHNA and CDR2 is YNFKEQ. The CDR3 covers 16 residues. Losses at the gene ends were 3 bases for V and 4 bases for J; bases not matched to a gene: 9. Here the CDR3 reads CASSQRTSGNFYEQYF. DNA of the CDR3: TGTGCCAGCAGCCAGCGGACTAGCGGAAATTTTTACGAGCAGTACTTC.

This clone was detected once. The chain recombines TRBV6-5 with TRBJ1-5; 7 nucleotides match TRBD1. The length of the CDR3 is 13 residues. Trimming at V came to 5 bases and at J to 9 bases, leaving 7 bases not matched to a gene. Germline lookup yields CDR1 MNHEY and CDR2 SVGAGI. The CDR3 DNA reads TGTGCCAGCAGTCCAGGGGGAATTGGGCCCCAGCATTTT. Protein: CASSPGGIGPQHF.

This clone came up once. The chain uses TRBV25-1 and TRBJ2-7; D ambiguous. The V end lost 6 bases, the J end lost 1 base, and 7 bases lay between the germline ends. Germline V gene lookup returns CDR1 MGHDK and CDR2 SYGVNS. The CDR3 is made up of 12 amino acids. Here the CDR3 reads CASSPGSYEQYF. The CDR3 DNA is TGTGCCAGCAGCCCAGGATCCTACGAGCAGTACTTC.

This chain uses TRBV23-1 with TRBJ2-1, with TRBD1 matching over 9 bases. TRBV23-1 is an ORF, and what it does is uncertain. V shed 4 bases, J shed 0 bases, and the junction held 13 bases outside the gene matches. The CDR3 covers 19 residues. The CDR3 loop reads CASSPGTGLSRSSYNEQFF. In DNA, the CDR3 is TGCGCCAGCAGTCCGGGGACAGGGCTTTCTCGGAGCTCCTACAATGAGCAGTTCTTC.

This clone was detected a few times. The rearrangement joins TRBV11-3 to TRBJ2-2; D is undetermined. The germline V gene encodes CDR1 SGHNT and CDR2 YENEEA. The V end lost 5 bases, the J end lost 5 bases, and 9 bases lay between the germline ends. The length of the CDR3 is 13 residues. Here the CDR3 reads CASSLSETGELFF. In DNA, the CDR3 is TGTGCCAGCAGCCTCTCGGAGACCGGGGAGCTGTTTTTT.

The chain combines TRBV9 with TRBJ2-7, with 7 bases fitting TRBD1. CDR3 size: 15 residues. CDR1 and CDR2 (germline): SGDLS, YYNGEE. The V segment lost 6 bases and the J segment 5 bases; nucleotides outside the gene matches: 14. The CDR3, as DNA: TGTGCCAGCAACCCTCACCATGGGACAGTCAACGAGCAGTACTTC. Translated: CASNPHHGTVNEQYF.

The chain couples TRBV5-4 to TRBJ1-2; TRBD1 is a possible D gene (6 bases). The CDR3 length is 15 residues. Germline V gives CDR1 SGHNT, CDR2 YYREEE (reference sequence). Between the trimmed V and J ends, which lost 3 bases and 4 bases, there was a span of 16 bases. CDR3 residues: CASSSHQGQGYGYTF. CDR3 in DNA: TGTGCCAGCAGCTCCCACCAGGGACAAGGCTATGGCTACACCTTC.

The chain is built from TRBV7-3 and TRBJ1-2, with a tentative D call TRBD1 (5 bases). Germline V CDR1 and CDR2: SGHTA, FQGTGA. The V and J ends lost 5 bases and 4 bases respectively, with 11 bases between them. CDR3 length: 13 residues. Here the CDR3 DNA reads TGTGCCAGCAGCCCGGGGGGGTCCTATGGCTACACCTTC. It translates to CASSPGGSYGYTF.